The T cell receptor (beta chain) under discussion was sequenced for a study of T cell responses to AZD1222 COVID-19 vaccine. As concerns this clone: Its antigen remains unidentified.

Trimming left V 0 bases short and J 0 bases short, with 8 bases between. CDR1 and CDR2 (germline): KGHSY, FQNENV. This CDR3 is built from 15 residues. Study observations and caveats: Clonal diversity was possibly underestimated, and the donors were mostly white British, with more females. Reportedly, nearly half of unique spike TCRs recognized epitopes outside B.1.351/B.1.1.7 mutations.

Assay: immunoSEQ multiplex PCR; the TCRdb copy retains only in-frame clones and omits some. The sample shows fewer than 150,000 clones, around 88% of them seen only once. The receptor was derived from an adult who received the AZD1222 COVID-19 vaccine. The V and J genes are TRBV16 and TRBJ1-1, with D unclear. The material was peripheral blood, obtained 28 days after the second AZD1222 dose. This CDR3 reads CASSQSRGLNTEAFF. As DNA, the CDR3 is TGTGCCAGCAGCCAATCAAGAGGGTTGAACACTGAAGCTTTCTTT. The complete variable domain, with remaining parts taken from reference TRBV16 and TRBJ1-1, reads GEEVAQTPKHLVRGEGQKAKLYCAPIKGHSYVFWYQQVLKNEFKFLISFQNENVFDETGMPKERFSAKCLPNSPCSLEIQATKLEDSAVYFCASSQSRGLNTEAFFGQGTRLTVV.